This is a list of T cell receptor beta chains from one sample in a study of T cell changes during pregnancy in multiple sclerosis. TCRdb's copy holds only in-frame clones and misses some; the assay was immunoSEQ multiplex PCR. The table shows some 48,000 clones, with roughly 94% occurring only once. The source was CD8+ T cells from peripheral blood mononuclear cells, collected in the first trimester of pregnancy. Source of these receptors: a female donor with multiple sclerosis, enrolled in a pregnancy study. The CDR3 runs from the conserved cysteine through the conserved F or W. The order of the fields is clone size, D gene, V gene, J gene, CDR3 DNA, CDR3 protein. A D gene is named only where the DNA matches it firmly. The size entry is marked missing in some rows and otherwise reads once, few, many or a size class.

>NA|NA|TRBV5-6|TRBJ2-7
TGTGCCAGCAGCTTGTACTACGAGCAGTACTTC
CASSLYYEQYF
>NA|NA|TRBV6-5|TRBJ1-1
TGTGCCAGCAGCCCCCTCGATGGACAAGTAGCTTTCTTT
CASSPLDGQVAFF
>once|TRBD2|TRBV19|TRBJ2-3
TGTGCCAGTAGTCGACTAGCGGGGGTCGGGGATACGCAGTATTTT
CASSRLAGVGDTQYF
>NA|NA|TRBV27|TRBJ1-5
TGTGCCAGCAGTTCCTCCTTTAATCAGCCCCAGCATTTT
CASSSSFNQPQHF
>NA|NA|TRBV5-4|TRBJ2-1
TGTGCCAGCAGTTACAGGGCGAGTGAGCAGTTCTTC
CASSYRASEQFF
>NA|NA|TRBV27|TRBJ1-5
TGTGCCAGCAGTTTAGGGGCAGCAAATCAGCCCCAGCATTTT
CASSLGAANQPQHF
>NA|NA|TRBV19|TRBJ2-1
TGTGCCAGTAGTATTAAATGGGGCAGATACAATGAGCAGTTCTTC
CASSIKWGRYNEQFF
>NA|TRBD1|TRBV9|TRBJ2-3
TGTGCCAGCAGCGCCGGGACAGGGCTCTTTAATACGCAGTATTTT
CASSAGTGLFNTQYF
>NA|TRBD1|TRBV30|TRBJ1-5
TGTGCCTGGAGTGGCCCCTCAGGACAGGGGAAGGGTTTCAATCAGCCCCAGCATTTT
CAWSGPSGQGKGFNQPQHF
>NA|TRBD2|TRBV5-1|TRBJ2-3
TGCGCCAGCCCCGGACTAGCAACAGATACGCAGTATTTT
CASPGLATDTQYF
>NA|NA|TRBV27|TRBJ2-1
TGTGCCAGCAGTTTAAGCACTAGCAATGAGCAGTTCTTC
CASSLSTSNEQFF
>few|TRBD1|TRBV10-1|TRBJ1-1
TGCGCCAGCAGTGACCCCGGGACAGCAAACACTGAAGCTTTCTTT
CASSDPGTANTEAFF
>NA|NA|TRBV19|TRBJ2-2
TGTGCCAGTAATTGGCAGACAAACACCGGGGAGCTGTTTTTT
CASNWQTNTGELFF
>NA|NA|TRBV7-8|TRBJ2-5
TGTGCCAGCAGCTATACAGGGTACCAAGAGACCCAGTACTTC
CASSYTGYQETQYF
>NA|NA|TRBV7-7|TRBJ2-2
TGTGCCAGCAGCCTAACTTCCCGGACCGGGGAGCTGTTTTTT
CASSLTSRTGELFF
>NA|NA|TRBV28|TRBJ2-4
TGTGCCAGCAGTCTCCGGGACACTCTAGCCAAAAACATTCAGTACTTC
CASSLRDTLAKNIQYF
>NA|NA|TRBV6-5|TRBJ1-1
TGTGCCAGCAGTCCTCGACAGTGGGGGAACACTGAAGCTTTCTTT
CASSPRQWGNTEAFF
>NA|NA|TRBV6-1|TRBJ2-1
TGTGCCAGCAGTGAGACCACAGATTCCTACAATGAGCAGTTCTTC
CASSETTDSYNEQFF
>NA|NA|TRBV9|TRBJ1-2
TGTGCCAGCACCACAACTCGGGAGGGGTCCTATGGCTACACCTTC
CASTTTREGSYGYTF
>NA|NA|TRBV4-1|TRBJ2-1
TGCGCCAGCAGCCAAGGTTCGGATGAGCAGTTCTTC
CASSQGSDEQFF
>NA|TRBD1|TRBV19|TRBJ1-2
TGTGCCAGTAGTCCGACAGGGGTAGACTATGGCTACACCTTC
CASSPTGVDYGYTF
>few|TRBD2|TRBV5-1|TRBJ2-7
TGCGCCAGCAGCTTCGGTAGCGGGAGCGTCCCCGAGCAGTACTTC
CASSFGSGSVPEQYF
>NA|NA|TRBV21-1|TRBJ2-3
TGTGCCAGCAGCATCGAACAGGGGTTAGATACGCAGTATTTT
CASSIEQGLDTQYF
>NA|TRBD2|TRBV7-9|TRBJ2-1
TGTGCCAGCAGCTTTGGGACTAGCGCCTACAATGAGCAGTTCTTC
CASSFGTSAYNEQFF
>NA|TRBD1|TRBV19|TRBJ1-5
TGTGCCAGTAGTATTTGGTCAGGGGGTCAGCCCCAGCATTTT
CASSIWSGGQPQHF